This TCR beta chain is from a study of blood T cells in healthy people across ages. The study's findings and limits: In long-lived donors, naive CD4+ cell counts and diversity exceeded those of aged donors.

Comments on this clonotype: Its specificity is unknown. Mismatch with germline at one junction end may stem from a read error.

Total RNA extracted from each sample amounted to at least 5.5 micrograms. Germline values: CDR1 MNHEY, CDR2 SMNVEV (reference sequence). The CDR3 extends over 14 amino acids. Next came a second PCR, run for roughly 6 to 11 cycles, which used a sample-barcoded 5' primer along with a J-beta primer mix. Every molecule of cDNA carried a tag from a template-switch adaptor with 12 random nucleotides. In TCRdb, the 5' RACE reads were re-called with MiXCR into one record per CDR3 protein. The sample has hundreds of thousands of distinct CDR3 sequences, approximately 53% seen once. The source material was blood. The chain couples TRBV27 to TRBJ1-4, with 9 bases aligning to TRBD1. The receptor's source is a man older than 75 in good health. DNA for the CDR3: TGTGCCAGCAGCTGGACAGGGGCTAATGAAAAACTATTTTTT. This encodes CASSWTGANEKLFF.